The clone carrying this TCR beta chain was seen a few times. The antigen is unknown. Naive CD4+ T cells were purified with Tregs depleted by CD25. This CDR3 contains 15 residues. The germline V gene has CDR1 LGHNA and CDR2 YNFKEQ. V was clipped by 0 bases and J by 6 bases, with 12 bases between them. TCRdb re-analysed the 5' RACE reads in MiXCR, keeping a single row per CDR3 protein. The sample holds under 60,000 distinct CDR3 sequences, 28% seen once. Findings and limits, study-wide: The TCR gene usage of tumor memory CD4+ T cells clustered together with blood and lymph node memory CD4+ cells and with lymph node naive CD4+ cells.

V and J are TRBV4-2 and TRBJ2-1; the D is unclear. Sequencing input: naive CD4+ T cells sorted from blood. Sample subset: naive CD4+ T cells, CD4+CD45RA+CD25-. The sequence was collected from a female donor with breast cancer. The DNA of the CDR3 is TGTGCCAGCAGCCAAGATAGGCTCCTAGTCAATGAGCAGTTCTTC. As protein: CASSQDRLLVNEQFF.